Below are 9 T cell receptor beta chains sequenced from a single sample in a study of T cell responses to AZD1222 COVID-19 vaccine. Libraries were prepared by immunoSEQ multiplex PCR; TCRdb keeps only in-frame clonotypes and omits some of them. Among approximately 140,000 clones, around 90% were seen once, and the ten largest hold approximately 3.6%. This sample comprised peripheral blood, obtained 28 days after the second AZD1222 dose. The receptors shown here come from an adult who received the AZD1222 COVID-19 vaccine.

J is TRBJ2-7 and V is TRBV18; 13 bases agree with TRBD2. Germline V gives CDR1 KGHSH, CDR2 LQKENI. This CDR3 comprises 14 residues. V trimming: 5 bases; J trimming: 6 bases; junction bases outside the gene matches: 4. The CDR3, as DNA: TGTGCCAGCTCAACCCGGACTAGCGGGAGCGAGCAGTACTTC. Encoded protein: CASSTRTSGSEQYF.

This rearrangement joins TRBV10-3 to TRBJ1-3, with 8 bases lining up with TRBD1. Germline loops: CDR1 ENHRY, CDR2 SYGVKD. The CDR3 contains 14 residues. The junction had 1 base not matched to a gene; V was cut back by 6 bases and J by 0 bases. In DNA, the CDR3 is TGTGCCATCAGGACAGGGGACTCTGGAAACACCATATATTTT. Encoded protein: CAIRTGDSGNTIYF.

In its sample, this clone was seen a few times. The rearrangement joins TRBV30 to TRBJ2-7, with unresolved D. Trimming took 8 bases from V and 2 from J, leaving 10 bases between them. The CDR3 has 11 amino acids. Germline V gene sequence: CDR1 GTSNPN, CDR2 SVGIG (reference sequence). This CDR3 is CAGSATYEQYF. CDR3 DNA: TGTGCCGGATCTGCGACCTACGAGCAGTACTTC.

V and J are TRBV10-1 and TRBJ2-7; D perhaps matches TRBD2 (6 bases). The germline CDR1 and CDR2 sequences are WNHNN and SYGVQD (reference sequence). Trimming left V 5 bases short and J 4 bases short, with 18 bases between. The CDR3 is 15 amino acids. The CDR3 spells CASSRGPGVGYEQYF. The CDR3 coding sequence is TGCGCCAGCAGTAGGGGCCCGGGAGTCGGATACGAGCAGTACTTC.

The CDR3 sequence: CASSQVPGTATNEKLFF. The CDR3 DNA follows: TGCGCCAGCAGCCAAGTCCCAGGAACTGCAACTAATGAAAAACTGTTTTTT. V and J are TRBV4-3 and TRBJ1-4; D gene uncertain. The germline V and J ends were trimmed by 1 base and 0 bases, with 12 bases remaining between them. This CDR3 spans 17 amino acids. Germline V gives CDR1 LGHNA, CDR2 YSLEER.

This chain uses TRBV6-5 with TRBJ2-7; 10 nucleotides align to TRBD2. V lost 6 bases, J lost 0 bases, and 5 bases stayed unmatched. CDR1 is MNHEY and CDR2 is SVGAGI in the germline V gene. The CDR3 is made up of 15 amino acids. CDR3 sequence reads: CASSFSSGSSYEQYF. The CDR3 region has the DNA TGTGCCAGCAGCTTCTCTAGCGGGAGCTCCTACGAGCAGTACTTC.

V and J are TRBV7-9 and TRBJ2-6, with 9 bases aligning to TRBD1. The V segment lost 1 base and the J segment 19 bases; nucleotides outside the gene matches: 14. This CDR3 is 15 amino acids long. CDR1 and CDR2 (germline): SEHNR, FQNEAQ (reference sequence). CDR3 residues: CASSLGSLQGALLTF. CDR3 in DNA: TGTGCCAGCAGCTTAGGTTCACTACAGGGGGCACTACTTACTTTC. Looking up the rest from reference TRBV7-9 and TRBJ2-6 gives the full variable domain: DTGVSQNPRHKITKRGQNVTFRCDPISEHNRLYWYRQTLGQGPEFLTYFQNEAQLEKSRLLSDRFSAERPKGSFSTLEIQRTEQGDSAMYLCASSLGSLQGALLTFGAGSRLTVL.

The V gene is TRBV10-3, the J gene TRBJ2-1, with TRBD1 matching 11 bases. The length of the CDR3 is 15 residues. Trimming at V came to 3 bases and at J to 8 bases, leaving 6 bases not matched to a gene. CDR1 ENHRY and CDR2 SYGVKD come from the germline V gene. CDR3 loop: CAISDRTGGGDEQFF. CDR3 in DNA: TGTGCCATCAGTGATAGGACAGGGGGCGGAGATGAGCAGTTCTTC.

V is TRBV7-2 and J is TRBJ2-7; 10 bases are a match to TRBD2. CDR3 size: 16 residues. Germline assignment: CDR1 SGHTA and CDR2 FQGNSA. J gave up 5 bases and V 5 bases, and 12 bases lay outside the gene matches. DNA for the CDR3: TGTGCCAGCAGCCAAGCGGCTAGCGGGAGTGGAAACGAGCAGTACTTC. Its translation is CASSQAASGSGNEQYF. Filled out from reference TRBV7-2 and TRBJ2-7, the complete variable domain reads GAGVSQSPSNKVTEKGKDVELRCDPISGHTALYWYRQSLGQGLEFLIYFQGNSAPDKSGLPSDRFSAERTGGSVSTLTIQRTQQEDSAVYLCASSQAASGSGNEQYFGPGTRLTVT.